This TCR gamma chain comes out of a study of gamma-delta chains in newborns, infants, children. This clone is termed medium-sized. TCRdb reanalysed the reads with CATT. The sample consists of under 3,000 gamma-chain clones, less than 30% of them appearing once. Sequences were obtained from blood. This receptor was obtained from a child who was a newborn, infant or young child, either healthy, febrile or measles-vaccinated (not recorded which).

CDR3 sequence (DNA): TGTGCCACCTGGGATTCCCCTAGTGATTGGATCAAGACGTTT. Translating gives CATWDSPSDWIKTF. The chain is built from TRGV8 and TRGJP2. Per the germline V gene, CDR1 is VENAVY and CDR2 is YDSYNSRV. The CDR3 has 14 residues. The V gene end was trimmed by 3 bases and the J gene end by 4 bases; junction bases not matched to a gene: 5.